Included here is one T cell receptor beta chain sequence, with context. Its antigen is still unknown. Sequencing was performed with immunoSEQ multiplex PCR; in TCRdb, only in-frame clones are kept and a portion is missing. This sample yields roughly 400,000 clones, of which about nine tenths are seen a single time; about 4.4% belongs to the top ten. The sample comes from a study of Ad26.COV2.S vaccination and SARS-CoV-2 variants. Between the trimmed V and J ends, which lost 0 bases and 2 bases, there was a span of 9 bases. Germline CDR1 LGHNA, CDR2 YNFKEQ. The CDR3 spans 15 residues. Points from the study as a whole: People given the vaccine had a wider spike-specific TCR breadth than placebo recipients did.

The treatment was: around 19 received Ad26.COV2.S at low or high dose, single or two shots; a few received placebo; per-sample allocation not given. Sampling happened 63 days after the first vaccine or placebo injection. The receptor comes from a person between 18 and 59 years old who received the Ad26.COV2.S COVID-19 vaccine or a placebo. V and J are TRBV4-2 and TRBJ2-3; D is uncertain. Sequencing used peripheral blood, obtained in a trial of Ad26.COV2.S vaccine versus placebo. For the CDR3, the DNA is TGTGCCAGCAGCCAAGATCTTGGGTACACAGATACGCAGTATTTT. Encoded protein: CASSQDLGYTDTQYF.